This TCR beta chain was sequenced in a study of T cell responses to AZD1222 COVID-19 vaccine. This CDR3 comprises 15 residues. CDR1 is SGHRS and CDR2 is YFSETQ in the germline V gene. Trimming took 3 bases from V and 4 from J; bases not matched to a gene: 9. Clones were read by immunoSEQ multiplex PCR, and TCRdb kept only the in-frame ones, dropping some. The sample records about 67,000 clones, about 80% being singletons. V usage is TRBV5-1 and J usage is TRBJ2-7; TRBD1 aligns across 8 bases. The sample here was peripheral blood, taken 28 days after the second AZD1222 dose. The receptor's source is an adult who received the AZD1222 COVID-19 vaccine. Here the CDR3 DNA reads TGCGCCAGCAGCTGGACGGACAGGGCCAGTTACGAGCAGTACTTC. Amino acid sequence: CASSWTDRASYEQYF. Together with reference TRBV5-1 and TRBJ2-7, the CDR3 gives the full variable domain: KAGVTQTPRYLIKTRGQQVTLSCSPISGHRSVSWYQQTPGQGLQFLFEYFSETQRNKGNFPGRFSGRQFSNSRSEMNVSTLELGDSALYLCASSWTDRASYEQYFGPGTRLTVT.